This section outlines one TCR beta chain sequence together with its context. What it binds is unknown. The V and J ends lost 4 bases and 4 bases respectively, with 14 bases between them. The CDR3 runs to 15 residues. Germline V gives CDR1 SGHNT, CDR2 YYREEE (reference sequence). Patients were excluded for autoimmune disease history or systemic immunosuppression. Sequencing was performed with immunoSEQ multiplex PCR; in TCRdb, only in-frame clones are kept and a portion is missing. The repertoire includes roughly 60,000 clones, approximately 90% of them detected once, and about 3.9% sits in the top ten. These data belong to a study of OX40 agonist ivuxolimab in advanced cancers. General study points: CD8+ T cells were the subset that, on average, had more expanded clones than CD4+. Expanded peripheral T cell antigen specificity was not determined. Dose levels from 0.1 to 3.0 mg/kg saw CD4+ and CD8+ blood T cells expand clonally by week 6.

The genes are TRBV5-4 and TRBJ2-2, with D possibly being TRBD1 (6 bases). The TCR sequence derives from an adult with an advanced solid tumor such as melanoma, head and neck, liver or kidney cancer. The starting material was CD4+ or CD8+ T cells sorted from blood, obtained in a trial of the OX40 agonist ivuxolimab. The CDR3 DNA follows: TGTGCCAGCAGCCCGAGACAGGCCTCCACCGGGGAGCTGTTTTTT. Protein: CASSPRQASTGELFF. Full variable domain (remainder filled in from reference TRBV5-4 and TRBJ2-2): ETGVTQSPTHLIKTRGQQVTLRCSSQSGHNTVSWYQQALGQGPQFIFQYYREEENGRGNFPPRFSGLQFPNYSSELNVNALELDDSALYLCASSPRQASTGELFFGEGSRLTVL.